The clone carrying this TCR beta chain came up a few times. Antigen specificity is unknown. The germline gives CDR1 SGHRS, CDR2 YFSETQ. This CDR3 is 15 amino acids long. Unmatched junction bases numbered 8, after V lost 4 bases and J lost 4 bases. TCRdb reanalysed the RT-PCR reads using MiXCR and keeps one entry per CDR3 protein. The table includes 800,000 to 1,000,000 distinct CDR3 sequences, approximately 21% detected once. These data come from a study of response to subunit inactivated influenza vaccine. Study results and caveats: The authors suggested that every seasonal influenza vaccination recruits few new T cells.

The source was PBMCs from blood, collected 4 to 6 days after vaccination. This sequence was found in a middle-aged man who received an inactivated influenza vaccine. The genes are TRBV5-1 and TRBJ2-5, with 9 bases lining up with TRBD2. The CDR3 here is CASSPGIAGVETQYF. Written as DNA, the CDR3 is TGCGCCAGCAGCCCCGGGATAGCGGGAGTAGAGACCCAGTACTTC.